This TCR beta chain was found in a study of T cell responses to AZD1222 COVID-19 vaccine (dated by TCRdb to the early 2020s). Notes on the research overall: A total of 240 or so trial participants underwent TCR sequencing, of whom about 210 had received two doses of AZD1222 and about 25 had received two doses of the MenACWY control vaccine. Enrollment into the trials was organized by age into subgroups of 18-55, 56-69 and 70-plus years, and those subgroups contained roughly 150, 30 and 60 TCR-sequenced participants, respectively. Points the paper makes about the study in general: CD4 TCRs associated with the vaccine covered the entire spike protein, and the dominant responses were in regions 160-218 and 743-854. A significant rise in spike-specific TCR breadth and depth was observed after two AZD1222 doses relative to day 0 and relative to MenACWY recipients. Epitopes outside the regions mutated in the B.1.351 and B.1.1.7 variants were reportedly recognized by nearly half of the unique spike-specific TCRs. In the small 56-69-year group, the increase in depth fell short of significance, most likely because of low power. Because no day 14 peak-response samples were available, repertoires were characterized only after the peak T cell response. Conclusions about previously exposed vaccinees are limited because only five to seven AZD1222 recipients were SARS-CoV-2 seropositive at baseline. Participants were mostly white British and included more females than males, and it was suggested by the authors that clonal diversity may have been underestimated.

The CDR3 regions of human TCRbeta chains were analyzed by immunosequencing. As for the authors' bioinformatics: Repertoire TCRs were checked for matches against a reference library of SARS-CoV-2-specific TCRs that had been generated using the MIRA antigen-specificity platform. Breadth meant the fraction of unique TCRs that were SARS-CoV-2-associated, whereas depth meant the fraction of total T cells that were SARS-CoV-2-associated. Using the MIRA data, every spike-specific TCR was mapped to the spike region that the TCR reacted to and assigned to either a CD4 or a CD8 class. Log10-transformed breadth and depth values were compared by one-way ANOVA with Sidak's multiple comparisons tests. TCRdb mirrors the immuneACCESS table, restricted to in-frame sequences. Some clones are absent from its copies; in checked studies, under half trace to an unresolved V gene, and the reason for the others is unknown. That table is the source of V, J and clone size, and D and trimming were worked out from the DNA. This sample is represented by more than 60,000 clones; about four fifths of them were singletons. The ten largest clones add up to 1.3% of the sample.

The time point label on this specimen signifies: about 28 days (+/-7) after the second vaccine dose. AZD1222 recipients whose second dose came at about 4 weeks and those whose second dose came at about 12 weeks were combined into one group, since spike-specific TCR depth and breadth did not differ between the two schedules. Samples from vaccinated people were obtained from the UK trials COV001 and COV002, which included a single-blind randomized controlled phase 2/3 trial of AZD1222 (ChAdOx1 nCoV-19) in healthy adults. Trial participant PBMC samples were collected at day 0 and day 28 after the second dose for TCRbeta chain sequencing. The CDR1 and CDR2 encoded by the germline V gene (reference sequence) are LNHDA and SQIVND. Spanning cysteine to phenylalanine, the CDR3 consists of 14 amino acids. The retained sequence is limited to the CDR3, 42 bases, with the frame set at the first base. A distance of 14 bases separates the germline ends of V and J, which lose 4 bases and 5 bases respectively.

This clone has only a few counts. The antigen this receptor binds is unknown. There are no base qualities to consult, and no much larger clone falls within one base. Sequences were derived from peripheral blood, sampled 28 days after the second AZD1222 dose. The rearrangement combines TRBV19 with TRBJ1-2, with TRBD1 as a weak D call on 6 bases. This receptor was identified in an adult who received the AZD1222 COVID-19 vaccine. The nucleotide sequence is TGTGCCAGTAGTAGGGCCCAGGGGATATATGGCTACACCTTC. Its protein product is CASSRAQGIYGYTF.